Listed below are T cell receptor beta chains from one sample, sequenced in a study of T-cell reconstitution after alpha-beta-depleted transplantation in children. Each CDR3 protein gets one entry after TCRdb re-called the PCR reads with MiXCR. The table includes approximately 1,000,000 distinct CDR3 sequences, 25% to 30% detected once. The source material was PBMCs, mostly from graft donor cells, sampled 360 days after TCRalphabeta/CD19-depleted stem cell transplant. All receptors come from a boy in the first two years of life who had a stem cell transplant for SCID, so the T cells may come from the graft donor. Both conserved end residues are part of each CDR3. The order of the fields is V gene, CDR3 protein.

v_gene: TRBV4-1
CDR3aa: CASSPRFRGQGYNEQFF

v_gene: TRBV25-1
CDR3aa: CASSEDRYEQFF

v_gene: TRBV6-1
CDR3aa: CASRGRGGGNQETQYF

v_gene: TRBV7-8
CDR3aa: CASSRGLAGALRNNEQFF

v_gene: TRBV5-6
CDR3aa: CASSRRSQPQHF

v_gene: TRBV15
CDR3aa: CATSRVPSGGRPGELFF

v_gene: TRBV15
CDR3aa: CATSRDGETGELFF

v_gene: TRBV9
CDR3aa: CASYSGGAHYEQYF

v_gene: TRBV15
CDR3aa: CATSLRTGKGEKLFF

v_gene: TRBV7-2
CDR3aa: CASSLQGPPNTGELFF

v_gene: TRBV24-1
CDR3aa: CATSRDSTDTQYF

v_gene: TRBV20-1
CDR3aa: CSAALLAGITDTQYF

v_gene: TRBV24-1
CDR3aa: CATSDRTAMAGSLDEQFF

v_gene: TRBV4-3
CDR3aa: CASSFSLRWRGSSGNTIYF

v_gene: TRBV30
CDR3aa: CAWSGVANYGYTF